These 13 T cell receptor beta chains came from one sample sequenced in a study of T cell responses to AZD1222 COVID-19 vaccine. Sequencing used immunoSEQ multiplex PCR; TCRdb keeps in-frame clones, though not all of them. This sample has about 130,000 clones, with 70% to 90% found just once. The source was peripheral blood, collected on day 0 of AZD1222 vaccination. These receptors originate from an adult in good health.

The V gene is TRBV30, the J gene TRBJ2-2; a possible D gene is TRBD2 (6 bases). CDR1 is GTSNPN, CDR2 SVGIG, per germline (reference sequence). V was clipped by 5 bases and J by 3 bases, with 16 bases between them. The CDR3 spans 15 residues. For the CDR3, the DNA is TGTGCCTGGGCCATCGGGACTCTACACACCGGGGAGCTGTTTTTT. Translation: CAWAIGTLHTGELFF. Using reference TRBV30 and TRBJ2-2 for the parts outside the CDR3, the full variable domain is SQTIHQWPATLVQPVGSPLSLECTVEGTSNPNLYWYRQAAGRGLQLLFYSVGIGQISSEVPQNLSASRPQDRQFILSSKKLLLSDSGFYLCAWAIGTLHTGELFFGEGSRLTVL.

The chain joins TRBV19 to TRBJ2-1, with TRBD2 matching 8 bases. With V trimmed by 6 bases and J by 3 bases, 4 bases remained unmatched. The CDR3 sequence is 14 residues long. Germline CDR1 LNHDA, CDR2 SQIVND (reference sequence). The CDR3 reads CASRLAGLYNEQFF. The DNA for the CDR3 is TGTGCCAGTAGGCTAGCGGGCCTCTACAATGAGCAGTTCTTC.

The chain uses TRBV19 and TRBJ1-5; D perhaps matches TRBD1 (6 bases). Trimming removed 7 bases at V and 5 bases at J, with 12 bases between. This CDR3 comprises 13 residues. CDR1 and CDR2 from the germline V gene are LNHDA and SQIVND (reference sequence). The CDR3 DNA is TGTGCCAGTACCATGACAGGAGATCAGCCCCAGCATTTT. It codes for CASTMTGDQPQHF.

This clone was detected once. The gene calls are TRBV9 and TRBJ2-7; TRBD1 matches 10 bases. Per germline, CDR1 SGDLS and CDR2 YYNGEE. The CDR3 has 15 residues. After removal of 2 bases from V and 3 bases from J, the junction contained 5 bases not matched to a gene. CDR3 protein: CASSVGTGVHYEQYF. CDR3 DNA sequence: TGTGCCAGCAGCGTCGGGACAGGGGTTCACTACGAGCAGTACTTC. Looking up the rest from reference TRBV9 and TRBJ2-7 gives the full variable domain: DSGVTQTPKHLITATGQRVTLRCSPRSGDLSVYWYQQSLDQGLQFLIQYYNGEERAKGNILERFSAQQFPDLHSELNLSSLELGDSALYFCASSVGTGVHYEQYFGPGTRLTVT.

The genes are TRBV10-3 and TRBJ2-7, with TRBD1 identical over 8 bases. Germline CDR1 reads ENHRY; CDR2 reads SYGVKD. The CDR3 covers 16 residues. Trimming removed 4 bases from V and 2 bases from J; junction bases left unmatched: 10. The CDR3 bases are TGTGCCATCAGTGGAACGACAGGGGTTAGTGCCTACGAGCAGTACTTC. Its protein product is CAISGTTGVSAYEQYF.

The chain recombines TRBV7-9 with TRBJ2-1, with D possibly TRBD2 on 5 matching bases. This CDR3 is built from 13 residues. Between the trimmed V and J ends, which lost 5 bases and 0 bases, there was a span of 5 bases. Germline V gene sequence: CDR1 SEHNR, CDR2 FQNEAQ (reference sequence). The CDR3: CASSRDSYNEQFF. Here the CDR3 DNA reads TGTGCCAGCAGCCGGGACTCCTACAATGAGCAGTTCTTC.

The V and J genes are TRBV7-3 and TRBJ2-1; TRBD2 is a possible D gene (5 bases). The germline V and J ends were trimmed by 6 bases and 6 bases, with 18 bases remaining between them. The V gene's germline CDR1 is SGHTA and CDR2 FQGTGA. The CDR3 spans 15 residues. The CDR3 DNA is TGTGCCAGCAGTCCTAGTGACCAGCGGTCCAATGAGCAGTTCTTC. It translates to CASSPSDQRSNEQFF.

This chain links TRBV6-6 with TRBJ1-2; TRBD1 agrees at 9 bases. The CDR3 has 16 residues. V dropped 6 bases and J dropped 3; count of bases not matched to a gene: 11. Germline V gene sequence: CDR1 MNHNY, CDR2 SVGAGI (reference sequence). The CDR3: CASSDGGQGNYYGYTF. The CDR3 nucleotides are TGTGCCAGCAGCGACGGAGGACAGGGGAATTACTATGGCTACACCTTC.

DNA for the CDR3: TGTGCCAGCAGCTTAGAGGGACAGAGAGGGACCCAGTACTTC. This gives the protein CASSLEGQRGTQYF. The chain links TRBV7-2 to TRBJ2-5; 7 bases fit TRBD1. The V gene's germline CDR1 is SGHTA and CDR2 FQGNSA. V gave up 1 base and J gave up 7 bases; unmatched junction bases: 6. The CDR3 covers 14 residues.

V and J are TRBV6-9 and TRBJ1-1, with D unresolved. With 7 bases removed from V and 0 bases from J, the gap between germline ends came to 12 bases. The CDR3 is 14 residues long. Germline V gives CDR1 MNHGY, CDR2 SVAAGI. CDR3 sequence (DNA): TGTGCCAGCACCCCCGGCGGGGTGAACACTGAAGCTTTCTTT. Translated, it gives CASTPGGVNTEAFF.

The V call is TRBV6-2 or TRBV6-3, the J call TRBJ1-1, with 9 positions matching TRBD1. Germline V CDR1 and CDR2: MNHEY, SVGEGT. The CDR3 has 16 residues. The V segment lost 5 bases and the J segment 4 bases; nucleotides outside the gene matches: 11. CDR3 sequence (DNA): TGTGCCAGCAGTATTCTAACAGGGGGCATCGGCACTGAAGCTTTCTTT. Protein product: CASSILTGGIGTEAFF.

V usage is TRBV27 and J usage is TRBJ2-3; TRBD2 matches at 7 bases. CDR1 is MNHEY, CDR2 SMNVEV, per germline (reference sequence). V lost 5 bases and J lost 2; bases outside the gene matches: 4. The CDR3 runs 14 residues. CDR3 DNA: TGTGCCAGCAGTGGGGGACTAAACACAGATACGCAGTATTTT. It translates to CASSGGLNTDTQYF.

CDR3 region: CASLGGAYNEQFF. The CDR3 DNA reads as TGTGCTAGCCTCGGAGGGGCCTACAATGAGCAGTTCTTC. The rearrangement joins TRBV12-5 to TRBJ2-1, with D possibly being TRBD2 (6 bases). V was clipped by 9 bases and J by 2 bases, with 11 bases between them. This CDR3 has 13 residues. Germline assignment: CDR1 LGHNT and CDR2 FRNRAP.